This T cell receptor beta chain was identified during a study of blood T cell repertoires in COVID-19. The wider study: COVID-19 samples from acute and convalescent phases originated in the United States, Italy and Spain.

Sequenced by immunoSEQ multiplex PCR; TCRdb stores in-frame clones only, minus some. The sample shows tens of thousands of clones, roughly 86% of them seen only once. Patients from Seattle were sampled longitudinally, starting during active infection. The CDR3 consists of 13 residues. Germline values: CDR1 MNHNS, CDR2 SASEGT. The V and J ends lost 3 bases and 4 bases respectively, with 10 bases between them. Material: peripheral blood. J is TRBJ2-7 and V is TRBV6-1; D is uncertain. The receptor's source is a middle-aged man with COVID-19, enrolled during active disease. The CDR3 protein is CASSDRPGYEQYF. In DNA form, the CDR3 reads TGTGCCAGCAGTGACCGACCCGGGTACGAGCAGTACTTC.